This T cell receptor (beta chain) was sequenced in a study of technical replicates of blood from several donors. The V gene end was trimmed by 6 bases and the J gene end by 6 bases; junction bases not matched to a gene: 5. The CDR3 runs 13 residues. The germline V gene encodes CDR1 LNHDA and CDR2 SQIVND (reference sequence). TCRdb keeps only in-frame clones here, not all; method: immunoSEQ multiplex PCR. The table lists under 85,000 clones, 93% of them singletons. The sequence was collected from a human donor in good health. The chain links TRBV19 to TRBJ1-2, with 9 bases matching TRBD1. The sequencing input was T cells isolated from PBMCs. CDR3 sequence: CASRPWTGDGYTF. CDR3 coding DNA: TGTGCCAGTAGACCCTGGACAGGGGATGGCTACACCTTC.